Listed here are 20 T cell receptor beta chains from one sample, sequenced in a study of T-cell memory formation after mild COVID-19. TCRdb ran MiXCR on the 5' RACE reads and lists one entry per CDR3 protein. The sample has roughly 200,000 distinct CDR3 sequences, 16% seen once. The sequencing input was PBMCs or a T cell subset sorted from them (not recorded which). The receptors originated from an adult woman who had mild COVID-19 (a few samples of this study predate the infection). Cell type and time point are not known.

There are a few counts of this clonotype. This sequence joins TRBV3-1 and TRBJ1-2; TRBD1 agrees at 8 bases. The germline gives CDR1 LGHDT, CDR2 YNNKEL (reference sequence). V lost 4 bases, J lost 5 bases, and 12 bases stayed unmatched. The CDR3 is 16 amino acids. The DNA for the CDR3 is TGTGCCAGCAGCCCCTACGGGACAGGAGGAGGGTATGGCTACACCTTC. It translates to CASSPYGTGGGYGYTF.

This sequence joins TRBV20-1 and TRBJ1-1; 8 nucleotides match TRBD1. Germline V gene lookup returns CDR1 DFQATT and CDR2 SNEGSKA (reference sequence). Unmatched junction bases numbered 7, after V lost 0 bases and J lost 7 bases. The CDR3 is 14 residues long. CDR3 residues: CSAREGQDWDEAFF. The CDR3 DNA reads as TGCAGTGCTAGAGAGGGACAGGATTGGGATGAAGCTTTCTTT.

The chain carries TRBV4-2 and TRBJ2-1, with 11 bases identical to TRBD2. Trimming at V came to 5 bases and at J to 1 base, leaving 4 bases not matched to a gene. The CDR3 is 16 residues long. Germline values: CDR1 LGHNA, CDR2 YNFKEQ. CDR3 sequence reads: CASSVGTSGSYNEQFF. The CDR3 DNA follows: TGTGCCAGCAGCGTCGGGACTAGCGGATCCTACAATGAGCAGTTCTTC.

This chain connects TRBV25-1 to TRBJ2-2, with D uncertain. Trimming removed 7 bases at V and 3 bases at J, with 6 bases between. Germline V CDR1 and CDR2: MGHDK, SYGVNS. The CDR3 is 12 residues long. The CDR3 loop is CASTIDTGELFF. In nucleotides, the CDR3 is TGTGCCAGCACGATCGACACCGGGGAGCTGTTTTTT.

This clonotype was observed many times. The chain joins TRBV7-9 to TRBJ2-7, with 7 bases that match TRBD2. V gave up 0 bases and J gave up 3 bases; unmatched junction bases: 8. The CDR3 covers 16 residues. Germline CDR1 is SEHNR and CDR2 is FQNEAQ (reference sequence). CDR3 nucleotides: TGTGCCAGCAGCTTAGCGAAAGCGGGGCCCCTCTACGAGCAGTACTTC. It encodes CASSLAKAGPLYEQYF.

This clonotype was recorded at least ten times. The chain links TRBV5-1 to TRBJ2-1; maybe TRBD2 (7 bases). Germline V gene sequence: CDR1 SGHRS, CDR2 YFSETQ. V was trimmed by 4 bases and J by 1 base, leaving 12 bases between them. The length of the CDR3 is 15 residues. CDR3 sequence (DNA): TGCGCCAGCAGCAGGGGGGGAGGGTCCTACAATGAGCAGTTCTTC. Protein product: CASSRGGGSYNEQFF.

The genes are TRBV18 and TRBJ1-3; no reliable D call. V lost 4 bases, J lost 0 bases, and 13 bases lay in between. The CDR3 runs to 16 residues. Germline V lookup: CDR1 KGHSH, CDR2 LQKENI. The CDR3, as DNA: TGTGCCAGCTCACGAGGTTCACAGAGCTCTGGAAACACCATATATTTT. Translating gives CASSRGSQSSGNTIYF.

The rearrangement links TRBV20-1 to TRBJ2-4; no definite D call. Per germline, CDR1 DFQATT and CDR2 SNEGSKA (reference sequence). The V gene lost 6 bases and the J gene lost 6 bases, with 12 bases spanning the gap. The length of the CDR3 is 12 residues. CDR3 sequence reads: CSAPVSTNIQYF. The CDR3 nucleotides read TGCAGTGCCCCGGTTTCAACAAACATTCAGTACTTC.

In this sample, this clonotype turned up a few times. This chain's CDR3 is CASSLGGTGVEEAKNIQYF. The CDR3 nucleotides read TGTGCCAGCAGTTTGGGCGGGACAGGGGTCGAGGAGGCCAAAAACATTCAGTACTTC. This chain links TRBV12-3 or TRBV12-4 with TRBJ2-4; TRBD1 matches at 10 bases. V was clipped by 3 bases and J by 1 base; unmatched bases: 12. The CDR3 is 19 amino acids.

Only a few counts were recorded for this clonotype. The chain uses TRBV7-3 and TRBJ2-7; perhaps TRBD1 as D (5 bases). Germline V lookup: CDR1 SGHTA, CDR2 FQGTGA. V lost 3 bases, J lost 6 bases, and 15 bases lay in between. CDR3 length: 14 amino acids. CDR3 protein: CASSLVAGLSEQYF. In DNA form, the CDR3 reads TGTGCCAGCAGCTTGGTAGCAGGGCTCTCCGAGCAGTACTTC. Together with reference TRBV7-3 and TRBJ2-7, the CDR3 gives the full variable domain: GAGVSQTPSNKVTEKGKYVELRCDPISGHTALYWYRQSLGQGPEFLIYFQGTGAADDSGLPNDRFFAVRPEGSVSTLKIQRTERGDSAVYLCASSLVAGLSEQYFGPGTRLTVT.

This sequence joins TRBV27 and TRBJ1-1; 9 nucleotides line up with TRBD1. J was trimmed by 0 bases and V by 8 bases; bases with no gene match: 13. The germline gives CDR1 MNHEY, CDR2 SMNVEV (reference sequence). This CDR3 is built from 17 residues. CDR3 loop: CASQPGQGTSMNTEAFF. The CDR3 DNA follows: TGTGCCAGCCAACCGGGACAGGGCACATCGATGAACACTGAAGCTTTCTTT.

The gene calls are TRBV6-5 and TRBJ1-6; the D is unclear. Trimming took 0 bases from V and 10 from J, leaving 7 bases between them. Germline-derived CDR1 and CDR2 are MNHEY and SVGAGI. The CDR3 consists of 13 residues. The DNA of the CDR3 is TGTGCCAGCAGTTACTCCGGGCCCTCACCCCTCCACTTT. As protein: CASSYSGPSPLHF.

The chain carries TRBV24-1 and TRBJ2-5; D is uncertain. Trimming shortened V by 5 bases and J by 5 bases, and 14 bases separated the two germline ends. Germline V gene sequence: CDR1 KGHDR, CDR2 SFDVKD. This CDR3 is built from 14 residues. The CDR3 loop reads CATSASDRSETQYF. For the CDR3, the DNA is TGTGCCACCAGTGCCAGTGACCGATCCGAGACCCAGTACTTC.

The chain is built from TRBV4-1 and TRBJ2-4; the D is unclear. The CDR3 is 17 residues long. Germline CDR1 and CDR2: MGHRA and YSYEKL. The V gene lost 1 base and the J gene lost 0 bases, with 13 bases spanning the gap. The CDR3 sequence: CASSQVPKQVAKNIQYF. CDR3 DNA: TGCGCCAGCAGCCAAGTCCCAAAGCAAGTAGCCAAAAACATTCAGTACTTC.

This chain connects TRBV9 to TRBJ1-1; no definite D call. CDR1 and CDR2 from the germline V gene are SGDLS and YYNGEE. CDR3 length: 13 amino acids. V lost 0 bases, J lost 0 bases, and 3 bases lay in between. The CDR3 spells CASSVDLNTEAFF. The CDR3 nucleotides read TGTGCCAGCAGCGTAGACCTGAACACTGAAGCTTTCTTT.

In this sample, this clonotype turned up a few times. This rearrangement joins TRBV4-1 to TRBJ2-6; unclear D gene. V was shortened by 1 base and J by 1 base, with 8 bases between the two germline ends. CDR1 and CDR2 (germline): MGHRA, YSYEKL. The CDR3 has 16 residues. The CDR3 region has the DNA TGCGCCAGCAGCCAAGCTTTGGGGTCTGGGGCCAACGTCCTGACTTTC. Translating gives CASSQALGSGANVLTF.

Only a few counts were recorded for this clonotype. The chain employs TRBV15 and TRBJ1-4, with a tentative D call TRBD1 (6 bases). V lost 0 bases and J lost 7, with 15 bases in between. Germline V lookup: CDR1 LNHNV, CDR2 YYDKDF (reference sequence). The CDR3 has 16 amino acids. CDR3 DNA: TGTGCCACCAGCAGAGATCGCACAGGGAACGGTGAAAAACTGTTTTTT. Protein: CATSRDRTGNGEKLFF.

The sample holds many counts of this clonotype. The J gene is TRBJ2-1, the V gene TRBV5-6, with unresolved D. Germline CDR1 reads SGHDT; CDR2 reads YYEEEE. Trimming removed 0 bases at V and 8 bases at J, with 6 bases between. This CDR3 contains 12 residues. DNA of the CDR3: TGTGCCAGCAGCTTGGGGGCCGATGAGCAGTTCTTC. Its translation is CASSLGADEQFF.

The chain links TRBV19 to TRBJ2-7; D is uncertain. The CDR3 has 14 residues. The germline CDR1 and CDR2 sequences are LNHDA and SQIVND (reference sequence). V was clipped by 4 bases and J by 3 bases, with 13 bases between them. CDR3 protein: CASSKGSFYYEQYF. CDR3 nucleotides: TGTGCCAGTAGTAAGGGCAGCTTTTACTACGAGCAGTACTTC.

The rearrangement joins TRBV7-8 to TRBJ1-2, with 7 bases that match TRBD1. Germline CDR1 and CDR2: SGHVS and FQNEAQ. This CDR3 is built from 16 residues. V shed 5 bases and J 4 bases; nucleotides not matched to a gene: 13. The CDR3 reads CASSENTGTALYGYTF. The CDR3 DNA is TGTGCCAGCAGCGAGAATACCGGGACAGCGCTCTATGGCTACACCTTC.